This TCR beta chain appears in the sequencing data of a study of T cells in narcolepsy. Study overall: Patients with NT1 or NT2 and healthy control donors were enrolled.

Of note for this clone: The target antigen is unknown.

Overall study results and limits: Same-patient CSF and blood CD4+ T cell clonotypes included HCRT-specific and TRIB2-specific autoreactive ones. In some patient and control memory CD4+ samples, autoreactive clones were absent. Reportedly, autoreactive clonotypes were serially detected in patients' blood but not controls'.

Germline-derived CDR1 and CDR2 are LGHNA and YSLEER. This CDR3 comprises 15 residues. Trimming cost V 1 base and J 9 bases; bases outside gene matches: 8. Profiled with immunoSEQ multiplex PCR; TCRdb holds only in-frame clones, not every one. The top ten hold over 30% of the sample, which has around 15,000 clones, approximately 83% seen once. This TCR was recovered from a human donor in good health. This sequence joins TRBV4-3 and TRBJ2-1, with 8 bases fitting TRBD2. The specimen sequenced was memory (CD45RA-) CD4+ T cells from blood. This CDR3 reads CASSQVSGGPREQFF. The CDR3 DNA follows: TGCGCCAGCAGCCAAGTATCGGGGGGGCCGCGTGAGCAGTTCTTC.